This is a list of T cell receptor beta chains from one sample in a study of identical twins. TCRdb ran MiXCR on the 5' RACE reads and lists one entry per CDR3 protein. The repertoire includes around 1.7 million distinct CDR3 sequences, under 35% of them detected once, and 0.25% to 0.3% sits in the top ten. Sequencing was done on a sample of cord blood. Receptors were obtained from a newborn girl in good health. Both conserved end residues are part of each CDR3. Each record gives: J gene, clone size, V gene, D gene, CDR3 DNA, CDR3 protein. The D gene is left open where the match is weak. Not every row has a clone size; where given, it reads once, few, many or a size class.

TRBJ2-3 | few | TRBV27 | . | TGTGCCAGCAGTTTAGAGGGGGGACCAGTGGCAGATACGCAGTATTTT | CASSLEGGPVADTQYF
TRBJ2-7 | . | TRBV28 | TRBD2 | TGTGCCAGCAGTTTAGGTGCGGGAGCGGGCGAGCAGTACTTC | CASSLGAGAGEQYF
TRBJ2-1 | . | TRBV4-2 | . | TGTGCCAGCAGCCCGAAGAGGGCGGGTGGCGAGCAGTTCTTC | CASSPKRAGGEQFF
TRBJ1-5 | few | TRBV28 | . | TGTGCCAGCCTCCACGGATGGGGCAATCAGCCCCAGCATTTT | CASLHGWGNQPQHF
TRBJ2-3 | few | TRBV28 | TRBD2 | TGTGCCAGCAGTTTTGCCCTCCCCAGCGGGAGGGCCACAGATACGCAGTATTTT | CASSFALPSGRATDTQYF
TRBJ2-7 | . | TRBV5-1 | TRBD2 | TGCGCCAGCCGACCGACTAGCGGGGGGTCAAACGAGCAGTACTTC | CASRPTSGGSNEQYF
TRBJ2-2 | few | TRBV9 | TRBD1 | TGTGCCAGCAGGAACTCGGGACAGACCGGGGAGCTGTTTTTT | CASRNSGQTGELFF
TRBJ1-1 | few | TRBV29-1 | TRBD1 | TGCAGCGCCGAGACAGGGGCTGTCCCTGAAGCTTTCTTT | CSAETGAVPEAFF
TRBJ1-2 | . | TRBV7-8 | TRBD1 | TGTGCCAGCAACGCCACAGGGGATGGCTACACCTTC | CASNATGDGYTF
TRBJ2-1 | . | TRBV5-1 | TRBD2 | TGCGCCAGCAGCTTTTCCGGGACGGGGGGGTCCAATGAGCAGTTCTTC | CASSFSGTGGSNEQFF
TRBJ1-1 | . | TRBV14 | . | TGTGCCAGCAGCCGGGGCGGGGTGAGCTGGGAAACTGAAGCTTTCTTT | CASSRGGVSWETEAFF
TRBJ2-7 | . | TRBV5-1 | . | TGCGCCAGCAGCTTGGGGGTCGACAGGTCCCGCTACGAGCAGTACTTC | CASSLGVDRSRYEQYF
TRBJ1-3 | . | TRBV7-2 | . | TGTGCCAGCAGCCCCGGGGGCTCTGGAAACACCATATATTTT | CASSPGGSGNTIYF
TRBJ1-5 | . | TRBV5-8 | . | TGTGCCAGCAGCTTGGGGAAGGGTCTATGGAATCAGCCCCAGCATTTT | CASSLGKGLWNQPQHF
TRBJ2-2 | . | TRBV14 | . | TGTGCCAGCTCGCCTTCGCTGTGGACAGGGGAGCTGTTTTTT | CASSPSLWTGELFF
TRBJ2-7 | . | TRBV6-2/TRBV6-3 | TRBD1 | TGTGCCAGCAGGGGAACCGGGACAGAGTACTACGAGCAGTACTTC | CASRGTGTEYYEQYF
TRBJ2-7 | few | TRBV4-1 | . | TGCGCCAGCAGCCAAAGCGGGACACGAAGCTCCTACGAGCAGTACTTC | CASSQSGTRSSYEQYF
TRBJ2-2 | few | TRBV12-3/TRBV12-4 | . | TGTGCCATCCTCTGGTCCGGGGAGCTGTTTTTT | CAILWSGELFF
TRBJ2-7 | . | TRBV20-1 | . | TGCAGTGCTAGAGATCTCGAGCAGTACTTC | CSARDLEQYF
TRBJ1-6 | few | TRBV20-1 | . | TGCAGTGCCCACGCAGTGGGGCTTAGTAATTCACCCCTCCACTTT | CSAHAVGLSNSPLHF
TRBJ2-4 | . | TRBV20-1 | . | TGCAGTGCTAGGGAGTTCCTAGCCAAAAACATTCAGTACTTC | CSAREFLAKNIQYF
TRBJ2-3 | few | TRBV27 | . | TGTGCCAGCAGTTTAGTTCCAATAACAGATACGCAGTATTTT | CASSLVPITDTQYF
TRBJ2-2 | . | TRBV3-1 | TRBD2 | TGTGCCAGCAGCCGGCGCCTAGCGGACACCGGGGAGCTGTTTTTT | CASSRRLADTGELFF
TRBJ2-5 | . | TRBV6-5 | TRBD2 | TGTGCCAGCAGTTACTCTGCGCGGGAGGCCTTGAGCTCCTACAATGAGCAGTACTTC | CASSYSAREALSSYNEQYF
TRBJ2-1 | . | TRBV30 | . | TGTGCCTGGAGTGTAACCCTGGAAGCGGCCCCCTACAATGAGCAGTTCTTC | CAWSVTLEAAPYNEQFF
TRBJ2-5 | . | TRBV3-1 | . | TGTGCCAGCAGCCAAGATTGGGGGACAACCCAAGAGACCCAGTACTTC | CASSQDWGTTQETQYF
TRBJ2-7 | many | TRBV12-3/TRBV12-4 | TRBD2 | TGTGCCAGCAGTTTTAGGACTAGCGGGCAGTCCTACGAGCAGTACTTC | CASSFRTSGQSYEQYF
TRBJ2-1 | many | TRBV5-1 | TRBD2 | TGTGCCAGCAGCCCAGGACTAGCGGGGGGGAGCTCCTACAATGAGCAGTTCTTC | CASSPGLAGGSSYNEQFF
TRBJ1-1 | . | TRBV5-1 | . | TGCGCCAGCAGCCCTACAGGGATCCCTGAAGCTTTCTTT | CASSPTGIPEAFF
TRBJ1-1 | . | TRBV30 | . | TGTGCCTGGACCCTACGGGGTGAAGCTTTCTTT | CAWTLRGEAFF